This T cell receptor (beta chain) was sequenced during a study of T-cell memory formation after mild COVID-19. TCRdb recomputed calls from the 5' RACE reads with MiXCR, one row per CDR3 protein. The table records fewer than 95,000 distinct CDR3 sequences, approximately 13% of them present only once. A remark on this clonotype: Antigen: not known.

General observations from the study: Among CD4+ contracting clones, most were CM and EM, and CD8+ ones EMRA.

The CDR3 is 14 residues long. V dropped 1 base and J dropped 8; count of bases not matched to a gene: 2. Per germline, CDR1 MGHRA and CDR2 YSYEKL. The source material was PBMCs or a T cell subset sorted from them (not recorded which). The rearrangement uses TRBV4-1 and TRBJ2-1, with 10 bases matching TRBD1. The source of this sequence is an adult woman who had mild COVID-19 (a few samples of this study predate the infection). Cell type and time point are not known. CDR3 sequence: CASSQGQGAYEQFF. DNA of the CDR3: TGCGCCAGCAGCCAAGGACAGGGGGCCTATGAGCAGTTCTTC.